This is a list of T cell receptor beta chains from one sample in a study of shared clonotypes between healthy human individuals. Clones were sequenced by immunoSEQ multiplex PCR, and TCRdb holds only the in-frame ones, with some missing. This table has 450,000 to 600,000 clones, about four fifths appearing once. The sequenced sample consisted of PBMCs. Source of these receptors: a woman between 40 and 50 years old in good health. Some clones in this sample may be carry-over from other donors' samples. CDR3s include the opening cysteine and the closing phenylalanine or tryptophan. D genes are given only for firm matches. Size values are once, few and many counts, or a class for expanded clones, and some rows have none.

D: TRBD2
size: NA
J: TRBJ2-7
V: TRBV19
DNA: TGTGCCAGTAGTGGGATTAGCGGGAGCTCCTACGAGCAGTACTTC
CDR3: CASSGISGSSYEQYF

D: NA
size: NA
J: TRBJ1-2
V: TRBV30
DNA: TGTGCCTGGGGGGACGGGTCTAACTATGGCTACACCTTC
CDR3: CAWGDGSNYGYTF

D: TRBD2
size: NA
J: TRBJ2-2
V: TRBV10-1
DNA: TGCGCCAGCAGCGACCCGGGGCTAGCGGATAACACCGGGGAGCTGTTTTTT
CDR3: CASSDPGLADNTGELFF

D: TRBD1
size: NA
J: TRBJ2-2
V: TRBV6-1
DNA: TGTGCCAGCAGTGACAGGGGGCTAAGGAACACCGGGGAGCTGTTTTTT
CDR3: CASSDRGLRNTGELFF

D: NA
size: NA
J: TRBJ2-5
V: TRBV19
DNA: TGTGCCAGTAGTATGAGGTCGGGTACCCAAGAGACCCAGTACTTC
CDR3: CASSMRSGTQETQYF

D: NA
size: NA
J: TRBJ2-1
V: TRBV15
DNA: TGTGCCACCAGCAGAGATCTCGGGGCATTCTCCTACAATGAGCAGTTCTTC
CDR3: CATSRDLGAFSYNEQFF

D: TRBD2
size: NA
J: TRBJ2-7
V: TRBV2
DNA: TGTGCCAGCAGGGATGAGCGGGGGGGGTCCTACGAGCAGTACTTC
CDR3: CASRDERGGSYEQYF

D: NA
size: once
J: TRBJ1-1
V: TRBV6-5
DNA: TGTGCCAGCAGACAGGAAGGGAACACTGAAGCTTTCTTT
CDR3: CASRQEGNTEAFF

D: TRBD1
size: NA
J: TRBJ2-7
V: TRBV2
DNA: TGTGCCAGATCACAGGGGGGAACTTACGAGCAGTACTTC
CDR3: CARSQGGTYEQYF

D: TRBD2
size: NA
J: TRBJ2-3
V: TRBV15
DNA: TGTGCCACCAGCAGAGACCTAGCGGCGCGGGGGGATACGCAGTATTTT
CDR3: CATSRDLAARGDTQYF

D: TRBD1
size: NA
J: TRBJ2-2
V: TRBV7-2
DNA: TGTGCCAGCAGCCCTCGACAGGGGCGATATACCGGGGGGCTGTTTTTT
CDR3: CASSPRQGRYTGGLFF

D: TRBD2
size: NA
J: TRBJ2-7
V: TRBV28
DNA: TGTGCCAGCAGACCGGGACTAGTTGTCTACGAGCAGTACTTC
CDR3: CASRPGLVVYEQYF

D: NA
size: NA
J: TRBJ1-1
V: TRBV30
DNA: TGTGCCTGGGGGGCTTTAGCAATGGACACTGAAGCTTTCTTT
CDR3: CAWGALAMDTEAFF

D: TRBD2
size: NA
J: TRBJ2-1
V: TRBV10-1
DNA: TGCGCCAGCAGTTCGCCCTTCCTGCGGGGGTTGATAAACAATGAGCAGTTCTTC
CDR3: CASSSPFLRGLINNEQFF

D: TRBD1
size: NA
J: TRBJ2-7
V: TRBV28
DNA: TGTGCCAGCAGTTTTAGGACAGGCCTCTACGAGCAGTACTTC
CDR3: CASSFRTGLYEQYF

D: TRBD2
size: NA
J: TRBJ2-1
V: TRBV28
DNA: TGTGCCAGCAGTTTCGAGGGGCGGACTAGCGGGTACAATGAGCAGTTCTTC
CDR3: CASSFEGRTSGYNEQFF

D: TRBD1
size: NA
J: TRBJ2-3
V: TRBV6-1
DNA: TGTGCCAGCAGTGACTCGACAGGGGCAGATACGCAGTATTTT
CDR3: CASSDSTGADTQYF

D: NA
size: NA
J: TRBJ2-7
V: TRBV7-9
DNA: TGTGCCAGCAGCCACACTAGTATGGGCAACGAGCAGTACTTC
CDR3: CASSHTSMGNEQYF

D: NA
size: NA
J: TRBJ1-2
V: TRBV11-2
DNA: TGTGCCAGCAGCCAAGAGGGGTATGGCTACACCTTC
CDR3: CASSQEGYGYTF

D: NA
size: NA
J: TRBJ1-2
V: TRBV4-1
DNA: TGCGCCAGCAGCCAAGGGAGGGTTTCTAACTATGGCTACACCTTC
CDR3: CASSQGRVSNYGYTF

D: TRBD2
size: NA
J: TRBJ2-7
V: TRBV2
DNA: TGTGCCAGCAGTAGACTAGCGGGAGGACCCCCCTACGAGCAGTACTTC
CDR3: CASSRLAGGPPYEQYF

D: NA
size: NA
J: TRBJ2-7
V: TRBV7-6
DNA: TGTGCCAGCAGCCTGTCCGGACAGGGACTATCCTACGAGCAGTACTTC
CDR3: CASSLSGQGLSYEQYF

D: NA
size: NA
J: TRBJ2-2
V: TRBV7-2
DNA: TGTGCCAGCAGCTTATCTTTATGGCAGAACACCGGGGAGCTGTTTTTT
CDR3: CASSLSLWQNTGELFF

D: NA
size: once
J: TRBJ1-2
V: TRBV29-1
DNA: TGCAGCGTTGGTGGGGTAGGCTATGGCTACACCTTC
CDR3: CSVGGVGYGYTF

D: NA
size: NA
J: TRBJ2-7
V: TRBV9
DNA: TGTGCCAGCAGCGTTTCCGGGACGACCTACGAGCAGTACTTC
CDR3: CASSVSGTTYEQYF

D: TRBD1
size: NA
J: TRBJ2-5
V: TRBV28
DNA: TGTGCCAGCAGTCTGACAGGGGGCGGGCGGACCCAGTACTTC
CDR3: CASSLTGGGRTQYF

D: TRBD1
size: NA
J: TRBJ2-3
V: TRBV5-1
DNA: TGCGCCAGCAGCGAAAAGACAGGGGGCTTGGGAGATACGCAGTATTTT
CDR3: CASSEKTGGLGDTQYF

D: TRBD1
size: NA
J: TRBJ1-2
V: TRBV18
DNA: TGTGCCAGCTCACAAACAGGGGAAGCCGCACTCTCCTATGGCTACACCTTC
CDR3: CASSQTGEAALSYGYTF

D: TRBD2
size: NA
J: TRBJ2-1
V: TRBV7-6
DNA: TGTGCCAGCAGCTCTCTAGCGGGAGTCAATGAGCAGTTCTTC
CDR3: CASSSLAGVNEQFF

D: TRBD2
size: NA
J: TRBJ2-2
V: TRBV4-2
DNA: TGTGCCAGCAGCCAAGCACTAGCGGGAGGGCCAGACACCGGGGAGCTGTTTTTT
CDR3: CASSQALAGGPDTGELFF

D: TRBD2
size: few
J: TRBJ2-1
V: TRBV7-3
DNA: TGTGCCAGCAGCTCTACCGAGACTAGCGGGAGTCTAGATGAGCAGTTCTTC
CDR3: CASSSTETSGSLDEQFF

D: TRBD2
size: few
J: TRBJ2-1
V: TRBV7-3
DNA: TGTGCCAGCAGCTTAACGAGGCCTAGCGGGAACCATGAGCAGTTCTTC
CDR3: CASSLTRPSGNHEQFF

D: NA
size: NA
J: TRBJ2-3
V: TRBV6-1
DNA: TGTGCCAGCACTCCCAACCTGGGGGCCACAGATACGCAGTATTTT
CDR3: CASTPNLGATDTQYF

D: TRBD2
size: NA
J: TRBJ2-3
V: TRBV9
DNA: TGTGCCAGCAGCCATAGAGGGACTAGCGAACCAGATACGCAGTATTTT
CDR3: CASSHRGTSEPDTQYF

D: NA
size: few
J: TRBJ2-2
V: TRBV2
DNA: TGTGCCAGCAGTGAATGGCGGACCGGGGAGCTGTTTTTT
CDR3: CASSEWRTGELFF

D: NA
size: NA
J: TRBJ2-1
V: TRBV11-2
DNA: TGTGCCAGCAGCTTAGGCGGAGTCAATGAGCAGTTCTTC
CDR3: CASSLGGVNEQFF

D: NA
size: NA
J: TRBJ1-1
V: TRBV28
DNA: TGTGCCAGCAGTTTCTCTGGGGGCACTGAAGCTTTCTTT
CDR3: CASSFSGGTEAFF

D: NA
size: NA
J: TRBJ1-1
V: TRBV10-3
DNA: TGTGCCATCAGTGAGGGGCAGACCACTGAAGCTTTCTTT
CDR3: CAISEGQTTEAFF

D: NA
size: NA
J: TRBJ2-1
V: TRBV4-3
DNA: TGCGCCAGCAGCCACACTAGTACGGGTGAGCAGTTCTTC
CDR3: CASSHTSTGEQFF

D: TRBD1
size: NA
J: TRBJ2-1
V: TRBV27
DNA: TGTGCCAGCAGTTTATTTACGACAGGGGTTTTTTTAAATGAGCAGTTCTTC
CDR3: CASSLFTTGVFLNEQFF

D: TRBD1
size: NA
J: TRBJ2-7
V: TRBV15
DNA: TGTGCCACCAGCAGAGATTTGCCGGGACAGGGCTACGAGCAGTACTTC
CDR3: CATSRDLPGQGYEQYF

D: NA
size: few
J: TRBJ1-2
V: TRBV10-3
DNA: TGTGCCATCAGCCCCGACGCCCGTGACTATGGCTACACCTTC
CDR3: CAISPDARDYGYTF

D: TRBD2
size: NA
J: TRBJ2-5
V: TRBV18
DNA: TGTGCCAGCTCACTTCGGACTAGCGGGAGTCGAGAGACCCAGTACTTC
CDR3: CASSLRTSGSRETQYF

D: TRBD2
size: NA
J: TRBJ2-3
V: TRBV5-4
DNA: TGTGCCAGCAGCCCTCGGCGGGGTAGCGGGATGTCAGATACGCAGTATTTT
CDR3: CASSPRRGSGMSDTQYF